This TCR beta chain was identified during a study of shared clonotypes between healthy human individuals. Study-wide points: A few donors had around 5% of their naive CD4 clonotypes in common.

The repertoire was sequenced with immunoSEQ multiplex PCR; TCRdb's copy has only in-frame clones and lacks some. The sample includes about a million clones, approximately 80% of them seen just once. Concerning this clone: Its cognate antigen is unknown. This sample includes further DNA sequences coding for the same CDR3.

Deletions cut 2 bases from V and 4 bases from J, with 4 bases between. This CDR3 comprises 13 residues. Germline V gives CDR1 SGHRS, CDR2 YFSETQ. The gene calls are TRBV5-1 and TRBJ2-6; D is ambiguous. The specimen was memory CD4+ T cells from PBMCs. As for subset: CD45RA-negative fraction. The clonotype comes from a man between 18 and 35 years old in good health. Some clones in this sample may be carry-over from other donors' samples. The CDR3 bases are TGCGCCAGCAGCTTTGGGGGGGCCAACGTCCTGACTTTC. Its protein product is CASSFGGANVLTF.